The 8 T cell receptor beta chains listed next were all sequenced from one sample in a study of T cell repertoires in cytomegalovirus infection. One entry per CDR3 protein results from TCRdb running MiXCR on the reads. The sample yields about 110,000 distinct CDR3 sequences, roughly two fifths seen once. These TCRs' antigens remain unknown. This material consisted of CD8+ T cells from cultured PBMCs, taken from culture after CMV antigen stimulation. The receptors shown here come from a human donor in good health (CMV status not recorded). Some clones in this sample may be carry-over from other donors' samples.

V is TRBV25-1 and J is TRBJ1-5; TRBD1 matches 12 bases. With 7 bases clipped from V and 6 bases from J, the junction kept 13 bases outside the gene matches. This CDR3 spans 17 amino acids. Looked up from germline, CDR1 is MGHDK and CDR2 is SYGVNS. The CDR3 DNA reads as TGTGCCAGCAATAGAGCGCCGGGACAGGGGGCGGCTCAGCCCCAGCATTTT. Translation: CASNRAPGQGAAQPQHF.

This clonotype was detected only a few times. V gene TRBV7-2 combines with J gene TRBJ2-1; the D gene is possibly TRBD1 (5 bases). The ends were cut back, 2 bases at V and 2 bases at J, with 13 bases in the middle. The V gene's germline CDR1 is SGHTA and CDR2 FQGNSA. The CDR3 length is 16 residues. The chain's CDR3 is CASSLNGQGTYNEQFF. The CDR3 region has the DNA TGTGCCAGCAGCTTAAATGGTCAGGGTACCTACAATGAGCAGTTCTTC.

The CDR3 DNA sequence: TGTGCCAGCAGCTTTGGGACAGGCCGTACCTACGAGCAGTACTTC. It encodes CASSFGTGRTYEQYF. V is TRBV7-9 and J is TRBJ2-7, with 8 nucleotides matching TRBD1. The germline CDR1 and CDR2 sequences are SEHNR and FQNEAQ (reference sequence). The CDR3 runs 15 residues. J lost 2 bases, V lost 3 bases, and 6 bases had no gene match.

As for this clonotype: A much larger clone lies a single base off, so this may be a read error. V usage is TRBV4-1 and J usage is TRBJ1-2; D remains unclear. The germline V gene has CDR1 MGHRA and CDR2 YSYEKL. Trimming pared 0 bases from V and 0 bases from J, leaving 14 bases between. The CDR3 loop spans 17 amino acids. This chain's CDR3 is CASSQDMVVGPNYGYTF. DNA for the CDR3: TGCGCCAGCAGCCAAGATATGGTTGTCGGACCTAACTATGGCTACACCTTC.

CDR3 sequence (DNA): TGCGCCAGCAGCTTGCGACTAGCGGGGTTCTACAATGAGCAGTTCTTC. Translation: CASSLRLAGFYNEQFF. The chain recombines TRBV5-1 with TRBJ2-1, with 11 bases that match TRBD2. CDR1 and CDR2 from the germline V gene are SGHRS and YFSETQ. The CDR3 is 16 residues long. The junction had 3 bases not matched to a gene; V was cut back by 1 base and J by 3 bases.

The chain has TRBV27 and TRBJ1-5; D is unclear. This CDR3 is built from 14 residues. V was trimmed by 2 bases and J by 3 bases, leaving 8 bases between them. The V gene's germline CDR1 is MNHEY and CDR2 SMNVEV (reference sequence). The CDR3 DNA sequence: TGTGCCAGCAGTTTACGGACGGTCAATCAGCCCCAGCATTTT. It specifies CASSLRTVNQPQHF.

The table lists this clonotype with a count of one. The chain links TRBV5-1 to TRBJ2-7; 12 bases match TRBD2. This CDR3 has 14 amino acids. Germline CDR1 reads SGHRS; CDR2 reads YFSETQ. The J segment lost 4 bases and the V segment lost 3 bases, leaving 2 bases of the junction unmatched. The CDR3 reads CASSWTSGAYEQYF. The CDR3 DNA is TGCGCCAGCAGCTGGACTAGCGGGGCATACGAGCAGTACTTC.

In this sample, this clonotype turned up many times. CDR3 nucleotides: TGTGCCAGCAGCCCCGGACAGGGGACGAAGACCCAGTACTTC. Its protein is CASSPGQGTKTQYF. The chain uses TRBV7-7 and TRBJ2-5; 9 bases fit TRBD1. This CDR3 has 14 amino acids. Trimming took 5 bases from V and 6 from J; bases not matched to a gene: 7. Germline values: CDR1 SSHAT, CDR2 FNYEAQ (reference sequence).